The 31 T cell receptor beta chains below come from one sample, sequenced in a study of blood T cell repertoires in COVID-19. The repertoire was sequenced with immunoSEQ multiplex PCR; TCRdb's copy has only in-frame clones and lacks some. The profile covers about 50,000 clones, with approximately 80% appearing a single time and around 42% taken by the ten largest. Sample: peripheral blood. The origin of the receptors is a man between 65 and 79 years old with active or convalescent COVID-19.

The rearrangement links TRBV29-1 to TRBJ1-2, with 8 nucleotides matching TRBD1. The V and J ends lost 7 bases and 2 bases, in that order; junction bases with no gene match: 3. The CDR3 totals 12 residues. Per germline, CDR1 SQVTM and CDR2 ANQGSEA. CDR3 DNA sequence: TGCAGCGGAGGACAGGGAAACTATGGCTACACCTTC. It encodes CSGGQGNYGYTF.

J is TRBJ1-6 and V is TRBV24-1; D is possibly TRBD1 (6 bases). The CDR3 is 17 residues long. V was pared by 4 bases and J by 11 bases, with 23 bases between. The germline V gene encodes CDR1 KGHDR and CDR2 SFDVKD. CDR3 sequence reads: CATSDVGGRFQGAPLHF. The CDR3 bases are TGTGCCACCAGTGACGTCGGGGGGCGCTTTCAAGGTGCACCCCTCCACTTT.

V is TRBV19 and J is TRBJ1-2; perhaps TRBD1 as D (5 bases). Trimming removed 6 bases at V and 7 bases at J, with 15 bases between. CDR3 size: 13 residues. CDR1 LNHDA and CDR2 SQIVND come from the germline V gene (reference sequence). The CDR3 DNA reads TGTGCCAGTAGCGCAAGGACAAAAGGTGGCTACACCTTC. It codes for CASSARTKGGYTF.

CDR3 nucleotide sequence: TGTGCCAGCAGCCCACGGGTAGGCGATCCCACTGAAGCTTTCTTT. Amino acid sequence: CASSPRVGDPTEAFF. The chain employs TRBV5-4 and TRBJ1-1; D not certain. Trimming pared 4 bases from V and 4 bases from J, leaving 17 bases between. CDR1 SGHNT and CDR2 YYREEE come from the germline V gene (reference sequence). There are 15 residues in the CDR3. Complete variable domain (other parts from reference TRBV5-4 and TRBJ1-1): ETGVTQSPTHLIKTRGQQVTLRCSSQSGHNTVSWYQQALGQGPQFIFQYYREEENGRGNFPPRFSGLQFPNYSSELNVNALELDDSALYLCASSPRVGDPTEAFFGQGTRLTVV.

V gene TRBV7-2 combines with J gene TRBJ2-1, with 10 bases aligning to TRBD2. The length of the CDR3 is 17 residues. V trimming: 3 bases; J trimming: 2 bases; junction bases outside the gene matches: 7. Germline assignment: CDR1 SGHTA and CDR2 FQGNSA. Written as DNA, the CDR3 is TGTGCCAGCAGCTTTCAAGCGGGAGGGCCCCCCTACAATGAGCAGTTCTTC. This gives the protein CASSFQAGGPPYNEQFF.

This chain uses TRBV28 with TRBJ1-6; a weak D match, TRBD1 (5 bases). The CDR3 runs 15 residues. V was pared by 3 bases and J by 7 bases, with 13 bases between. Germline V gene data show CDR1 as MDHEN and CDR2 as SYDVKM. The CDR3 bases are TGTGCCAGCAGTTTCTTCAGGGCCCCAAATTCACCCCTCCACTTT. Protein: CASSFFRAPNSPLHF.

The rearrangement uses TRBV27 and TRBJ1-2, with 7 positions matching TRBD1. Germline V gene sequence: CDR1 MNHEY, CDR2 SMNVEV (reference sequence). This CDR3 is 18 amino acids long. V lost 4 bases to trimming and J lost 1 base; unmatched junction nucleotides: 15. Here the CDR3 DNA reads TGTGCCAGCAGTTCTCGCTTTCGAGACAGGGCCTTTAACTATGGCTACACCTTC. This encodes CASSSRFRDRAFNYGYTF.

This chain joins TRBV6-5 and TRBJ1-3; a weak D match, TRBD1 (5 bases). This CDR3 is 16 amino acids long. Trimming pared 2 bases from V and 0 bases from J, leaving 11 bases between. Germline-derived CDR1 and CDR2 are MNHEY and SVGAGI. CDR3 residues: CASSYRGSPSGNTIYF. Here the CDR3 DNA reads TGTGCCAGCAGTTACCGGGGGAGCCCCTCTGGAAACACCATATATTTT.

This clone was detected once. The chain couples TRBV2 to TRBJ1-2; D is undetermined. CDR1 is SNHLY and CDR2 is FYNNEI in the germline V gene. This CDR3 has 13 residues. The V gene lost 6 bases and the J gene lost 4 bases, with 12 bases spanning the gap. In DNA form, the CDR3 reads TGTGCCAGCAGGCTAAGAGGGAGCTATGGCTACACCTTC. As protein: CASRLRGSYGYTF.

In DNA form, the CDR3 reads TGTGCCAGCAGCTCCGGCGGGCGGAACTATGGCTACACCTTC. This translates into CASSSGGRNYGYTF. The chain joins TRBV7-9 to TRBJ1-2, with unresolved D. Germline CDR1 reads SEHNR; CDR2 reads FQNEAQ (reference sequence). This CDR3 is built from 14 residues. V was pared by 4 bases and J by 2 bases, with 11 bases between. Together with reference TRBV7-9 and TRBJ1-2, the CDR3 gives the full variable domain: DTGVSQNPRHKITKRGQNVTFRCDPISEHNRLYWYRQTLGQGPEFLTYFQNEAQLEKSRLLSDRFSAERPKGSFSTLEIQRTEQGDSAMYLCASSSGGRNYGYTFGSGTRLTVV.

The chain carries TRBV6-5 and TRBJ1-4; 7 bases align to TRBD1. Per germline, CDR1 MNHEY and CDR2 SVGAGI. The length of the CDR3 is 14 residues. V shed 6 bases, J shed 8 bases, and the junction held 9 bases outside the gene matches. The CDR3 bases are TGTGCCAGCAGCGCACCGGGACAGCCCGAAAAACTGTTTTTT. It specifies CASSAPGQPEKLFF.

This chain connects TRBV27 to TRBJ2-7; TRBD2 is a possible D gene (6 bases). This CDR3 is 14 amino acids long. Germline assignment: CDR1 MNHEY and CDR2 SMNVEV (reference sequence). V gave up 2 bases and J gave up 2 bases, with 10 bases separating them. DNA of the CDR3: TGTGCCAGCAGTTTAGATGGGGGGACCTACGAGCAGTACTTC. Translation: CASSLDGGTYEQYF.

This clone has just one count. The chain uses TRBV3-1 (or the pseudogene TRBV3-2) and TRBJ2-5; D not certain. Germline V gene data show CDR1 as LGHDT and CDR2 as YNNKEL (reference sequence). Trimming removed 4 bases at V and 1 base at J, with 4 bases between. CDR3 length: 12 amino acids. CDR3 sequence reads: CASSPLQETQYF. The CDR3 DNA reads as TGTGCCAGCAGCCCCCTCCAAGAGACCCAGTACTTC.

The CDR3 region is CATSDPTESTDTQYF. The CDR3 DNA sequence: TGTGCCACCAGTGACCCGACGGAGAGCACAGATACGCAGTATTTT. This chain connects TRBV24-1 to TRBJ2-3; D is unresolved. Per the germline V gene, CDR1 is KGHDR and CDR2 is SFDVKD. This CDR3 region has 15 residues. V lost 4 bases and J lost 0, with 10 bases in between.

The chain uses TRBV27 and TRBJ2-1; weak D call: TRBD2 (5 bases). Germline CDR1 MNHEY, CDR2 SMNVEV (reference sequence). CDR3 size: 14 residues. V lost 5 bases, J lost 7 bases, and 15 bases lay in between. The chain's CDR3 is CASSISGWANEQFF. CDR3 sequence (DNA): TGTGCCAGCAGTATCAGCGGATGGGCGAATGAGCAGTTCTTC.

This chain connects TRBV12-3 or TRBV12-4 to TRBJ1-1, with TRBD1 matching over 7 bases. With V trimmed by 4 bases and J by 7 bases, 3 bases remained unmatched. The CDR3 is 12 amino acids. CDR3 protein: CASSYRGFEAFF. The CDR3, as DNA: TGTGCCAGCAGTTACAGGGGCTTTGAAGCTTTCTTT.

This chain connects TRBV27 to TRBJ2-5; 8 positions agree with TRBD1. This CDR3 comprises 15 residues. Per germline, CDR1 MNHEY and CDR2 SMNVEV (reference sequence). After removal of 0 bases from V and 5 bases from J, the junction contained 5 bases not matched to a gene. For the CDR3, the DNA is TGTGCCAGCAGTTTATCGACAGGGGTCGGGGAGACCCAGTACTTC. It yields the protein CASSLSTGVGETQYF.

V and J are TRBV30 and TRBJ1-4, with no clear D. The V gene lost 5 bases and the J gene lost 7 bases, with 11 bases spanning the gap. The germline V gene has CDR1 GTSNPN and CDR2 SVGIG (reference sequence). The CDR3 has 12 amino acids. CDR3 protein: CAWDHNTEKLFF. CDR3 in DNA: TGTGCCTGGGACCATAACACTGAAAAACTGTTTTTT.

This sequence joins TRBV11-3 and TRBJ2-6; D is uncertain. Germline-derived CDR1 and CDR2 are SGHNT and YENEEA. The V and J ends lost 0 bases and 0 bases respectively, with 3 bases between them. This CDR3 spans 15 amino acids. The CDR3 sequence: CASSLDHSGANVLTF. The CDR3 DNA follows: TGTGCCAGCAGCTTAGACCACTCTGGGGCCAACGTCCTGACTTTC.

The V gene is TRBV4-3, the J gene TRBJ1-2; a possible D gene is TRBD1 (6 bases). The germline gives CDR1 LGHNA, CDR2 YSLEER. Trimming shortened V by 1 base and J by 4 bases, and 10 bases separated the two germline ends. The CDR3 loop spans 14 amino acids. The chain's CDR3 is CASSQGGGVYGYTF. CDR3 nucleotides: TGCGCCAGCAGCCAAGGAGGGGGAGTCTATGGCTACACCTTC.

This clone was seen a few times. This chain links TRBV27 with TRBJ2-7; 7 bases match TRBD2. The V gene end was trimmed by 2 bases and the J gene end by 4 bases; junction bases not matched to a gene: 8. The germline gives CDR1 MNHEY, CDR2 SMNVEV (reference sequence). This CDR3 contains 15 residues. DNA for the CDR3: TGTGCCAGCAGTTTAGGGGGGGGTCAGGGTTACGAGCAGTACTTC. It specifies CASSLGGGQGYEQYF.

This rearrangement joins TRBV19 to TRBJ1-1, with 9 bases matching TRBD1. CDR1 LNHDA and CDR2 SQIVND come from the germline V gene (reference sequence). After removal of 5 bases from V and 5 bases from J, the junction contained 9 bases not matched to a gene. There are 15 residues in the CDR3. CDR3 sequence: CASSAYRGRRTEAFF. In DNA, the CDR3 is TGTGCCAGTAGTGCTTACAGGGGGCGCAGGACTGAAGCTTTCTTT.

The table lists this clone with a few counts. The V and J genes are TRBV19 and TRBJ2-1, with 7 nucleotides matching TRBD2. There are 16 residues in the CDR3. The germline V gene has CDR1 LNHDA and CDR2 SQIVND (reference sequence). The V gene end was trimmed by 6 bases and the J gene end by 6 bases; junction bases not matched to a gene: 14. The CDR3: CASSQGSGRLGNEQFF. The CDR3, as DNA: TGTGCCAGTAGCCAGGGCTCCGGGAGGTTGGGCAATGAGCAGTTCTTC.

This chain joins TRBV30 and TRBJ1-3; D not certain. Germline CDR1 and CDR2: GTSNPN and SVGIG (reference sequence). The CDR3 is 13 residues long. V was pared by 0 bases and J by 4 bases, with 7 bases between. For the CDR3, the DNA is TGTGCCTGGAGTGTACTGACAGGAAACACCATATATTTT. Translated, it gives CAWSVLTGNTIYF.

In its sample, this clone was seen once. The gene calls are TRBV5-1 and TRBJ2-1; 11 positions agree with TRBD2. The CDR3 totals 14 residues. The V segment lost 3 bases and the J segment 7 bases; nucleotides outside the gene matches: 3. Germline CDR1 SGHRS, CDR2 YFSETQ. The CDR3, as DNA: TGCGCCAGCAGCTCTAGCGGGGGGCCGAATGAGCAGTTCTTC. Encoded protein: CASSSSGGPNEQFF.

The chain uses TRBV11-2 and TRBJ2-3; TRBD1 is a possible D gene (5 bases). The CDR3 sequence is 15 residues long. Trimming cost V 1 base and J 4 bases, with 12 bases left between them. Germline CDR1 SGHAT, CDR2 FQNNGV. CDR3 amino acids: CASSLGGPPPDTQYF. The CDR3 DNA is TGTGCCAGCAGCTTAGGGGGCCCCCCACCAGATACGCAGTATTTT.

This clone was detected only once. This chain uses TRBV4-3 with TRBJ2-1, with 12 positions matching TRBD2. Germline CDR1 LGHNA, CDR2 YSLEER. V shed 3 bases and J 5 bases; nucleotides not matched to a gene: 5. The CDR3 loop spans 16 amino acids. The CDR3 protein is CASSQLAGGRNNEQFF. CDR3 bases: TGCGCCAGCAGCCAGCTAGCGGGGGGGCGTAACAATGAGCAGTTCTTC.

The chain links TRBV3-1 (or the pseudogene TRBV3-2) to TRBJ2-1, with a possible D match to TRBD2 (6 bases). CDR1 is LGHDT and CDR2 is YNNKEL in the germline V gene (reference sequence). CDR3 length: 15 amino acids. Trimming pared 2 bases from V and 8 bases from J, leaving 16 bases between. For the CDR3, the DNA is TGTGCCAGCAGCCAAAGGGCCCAGCGGGCCCATGAGCAGTTCTTC. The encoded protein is CASSQRAQRAHEQFF.

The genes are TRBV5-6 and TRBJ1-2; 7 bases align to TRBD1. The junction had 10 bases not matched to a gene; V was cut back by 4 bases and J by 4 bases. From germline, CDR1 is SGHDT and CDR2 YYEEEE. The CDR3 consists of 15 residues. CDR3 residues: CASSVRDRVPYGYTF. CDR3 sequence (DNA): TGTGCCAGCAGCGTCCGGGACAGAGTACCCTATGGCTACACCTTC.

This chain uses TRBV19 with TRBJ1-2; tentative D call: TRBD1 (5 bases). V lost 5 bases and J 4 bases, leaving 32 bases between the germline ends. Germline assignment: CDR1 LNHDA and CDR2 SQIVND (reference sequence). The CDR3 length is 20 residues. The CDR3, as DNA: TGTGCCAGTAGTGATCCCGGGACCGGGGGGGTTTTGGGGCTCGGCTATGGCTACACCTTC. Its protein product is CASSDPGTGGVLGLGYGYTF. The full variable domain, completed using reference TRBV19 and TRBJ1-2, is DGGITQSPKYLFRKEGQNVTLSCEQNLNHDAMYWYRQDPGQGLRLIYYSQIVNDFQKGDIAEGYSVSREKKESFPLTVTSAQKNPTAFYLCASSDPGTGGVLGLGYGYTFGSGTRLTVV.

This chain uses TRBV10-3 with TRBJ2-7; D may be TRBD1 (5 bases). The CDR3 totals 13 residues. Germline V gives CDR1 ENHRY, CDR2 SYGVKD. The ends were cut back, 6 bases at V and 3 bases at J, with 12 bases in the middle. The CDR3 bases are TGTGCCATCAGACAGGATAATGACTACGAGCAGTACTTC. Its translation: CAIRQDNDYEQYF.